Listed below are T cell receptor beta chains from one sample, sequenced in a study of blood T cells in healthy people across ages. TCRdb reprocessed the 5' RACE reads with MiXCR, giving one entry per CDR3 protein. The sample lists more than 1.4 million distinct CDR3 sequences; 35% to 45% were seen once. Sample: blood. Every receptor here comes from a woman between 18 and 30 years old in good health. CDR3s include the opening cysteine and the closing phenylalanine or tryptophan. The D gene is left open where the match is weak. Where a row states a size, it is once, few, many or the class of an expanded clone; other rows omit it.

.	TRBV10-3	.	TRBJ1-2	TGTGCCATCAGTGAGGGGTTACTCTATGGCTACACCTTC	CAISEGLLYGYTF
few	TRBV20-1	TRBD1	TRBJ2-7	TGCAGTGCTCCCGGGACAGGGTCGGGCTACGAGCAGTACTTC	CSAPGTGSGYEQYF
.	TRBV6-5	.	TRBJ1-6	TGTGCCAGCAGCCGCCTATTTTCACCCCTCCACTTT	CASSRLFSPLHF
.	TRBV18	.	TRBJ2-7	TGTGCCAGCTCACCACCTAGCTCAGGTAGCTCCTACGAGCAGTACTTC	CASSPPSSGSSYEQYF
.	TRBV3-1	.	TRBJ2-7	TGTGCCAGCAGCCAAGAGGGGTCTCACGAGCAGTACTTC	CASSQEGSHEQYF
.	TRBV10-3	.	TRBJ1-4	TGTGCCATCGGGCTTGAAGCGTCTGGAAAACTGTTTTTT	CAIGLEASGKLFF
.	TRBV12-3/TRBV12-4	TRBD2	TRBJ2-3	TGTGCCAGCAGGGGTTGGGTAGCGGGGGTCACAGATACGCAGTATTTT	CASRGWVAGVTDTQYF
.	TRBV20-1	.	TRBJ2-2	TGCAGTGCTAGAGGGGGGGTCGACACCGGGGAGCTGTTTTTT	CSARGGVDTGELFF
few	TRBV9	TRBD1	TRBJ2-7	TGTGCCAGCAGCGGCGACAGGGCAGGTTTTTCCGAGCAGTACTTC	CASSGDRAGFSEQYF
.	TRBV7-9	TRBD1	TRBJ1-1	TGTGCCAGCAGCTTTCCCACCCCGACAGGGAGGTCTGAAGCTTTCTTT	CASSFPTPTGRSEAFF